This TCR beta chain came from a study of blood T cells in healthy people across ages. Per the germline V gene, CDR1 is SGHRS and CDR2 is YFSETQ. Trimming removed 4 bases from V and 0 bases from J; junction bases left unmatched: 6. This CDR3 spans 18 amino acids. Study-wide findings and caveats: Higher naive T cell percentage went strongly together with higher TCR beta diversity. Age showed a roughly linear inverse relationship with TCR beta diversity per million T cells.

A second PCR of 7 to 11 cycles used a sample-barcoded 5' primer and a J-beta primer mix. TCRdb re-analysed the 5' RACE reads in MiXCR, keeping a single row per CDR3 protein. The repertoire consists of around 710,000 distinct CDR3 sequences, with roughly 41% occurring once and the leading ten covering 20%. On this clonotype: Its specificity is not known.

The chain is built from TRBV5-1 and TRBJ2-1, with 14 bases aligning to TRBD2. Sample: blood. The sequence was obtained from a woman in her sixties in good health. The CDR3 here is CASSAGLAGDFSYNEQFF. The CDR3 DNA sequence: TGCGCCAGCAGCGCGGGACTAGCGGGGGATTTCTCCTACAATGAGCAGTTCTTC.